The rows below give T cell receptor beta chains drawn from one sample of a study of shared clonotypes between healthy human individuals. Clones were read by immunoSEQ multiplex PCR, and TCRdb kept only the in-frame ones, dropping some. Altogether around 2,100,000 clones are present, about 94% being singletons, with the ten largest covering 0.9% to 1.5%. The sequenced sample consisted of naive CD8+ T cells sorted from blood. These receptors were taken from a man younger than 30 in good health. Both conserved end residues are part of each CDR3. Each record gives: clone size, J gene, V gene, D gene, CDR3 DNA, CDR3 protein. D genes are given only for firm matches. Clone size, where shown, is once, few, many, or a class for clones that have expanded.

>NA|TRBJ1-5|TRBV28|NA
TGTGCCAGCAGTTTATCAGGGAGTTTTCAGCCCCAGCATTTT
CASSLSGSFQPQHF
>NA|TRBJ2-7|TRBV11-2|NA
TGTGCCAGCAGCTTAGAGGGTGCCTACGAGCAGTACTTC
CASSLEGAYEQYF
>NA|TRBJ1-5|TRBV21-1|NA
TGTGCCAGCAGGGTTGGAGCCGGAGGGGGAAATCAGCCCCAGCATTTT
CASRVGAGGGNQPQHF
>NA|TRBJ2-7|TRBV27|NA
TGTGCCAGCAGTTTCCGGGGTTACGAGCAGTACTTC
CASSFRGYEQYF
>NA|TRBJ1-1|TRBV6-6|NA
TGTGCCAGCAGTTACTCAAGGTCCACTGAAGCTTTCTTT
CASSYSRSTEAFF
>NA|TRBJ1-1|TRBV4-3|NA
TGCGCCAGCAGCCAGGGACACCTGAACACTGAAGCTTTCTTT
CASSQGHLNTEAFF
>NA|TRBJ1-3|TRBV4-3|TRBD1
TGCGCCAGCAGCCAGGACAGGGACTCTGGAAACACCATATATTTT
CASSQDRDSGNTIYF
>NA|TRBJ1-2|TRBV2|TRBD1
TGTGCCAGCAGAACAGGGGGTGGCAACTATGGCTACACCTTC
CASRTGGGNYGYTF
>NA|TRBJ1-1|TRBV2|NA
TGTGCCAGCAGTGAGGTCGGAGGGTCATCTGTTGCTTTCTTT
CASSEVGGSSVAFF
>NA|TRBJ2-2|TRBV9|NA
TGTGCCAGCAGCGTAGATGGGACAACCATACCGAGGACCGGGGAGCTGTTTTTT
CASSVDGTTIPRTGELFF
>NA|TRBJ2-2|TRBV19|NA
TGTGCCAGTAGTCCAGGACTAAACACCGGGGAGCTGTTTTTT
CASSPGLNTGELFF
>NA|TRBJ2-7|TRBV7-7|TRBD1
TGTGCTAGCAGCTTAGACCCTCTGACAGGGAGAAGCTACGAGCAGTACTTC
CASSLDPLTGRSYEQYF
>NA|TRBJ2-2|TRBV4-1|TRBD2
TGCGCCAGCAGCCAAGACCCCCCCCTAGCGGGCGCGAACACCGGGGAGCTGTTTTTT
CASSQDPPLAGANTGELFF
>NA|TRBJ2-7|TRBV7-9|NA
TGTGCCAGCAGCTTAGGGTCAGGCCTCTCCTACGAGCAGTACTTC
CASSLGSGLSYEQYF
>NA|TRBJ2-5|TRBV7-9|NA
TGTGCCAGCAGCATCCCAGGGCGAGAGACCCAGTACTTC
CASSIPGRETQYF
>NA|TRBJ2-1|TRBV4-3|TRBD2
TGCGCCAGCAGCCAAGCGAGCGGGGGGGACAATGAGCAGTTCTTC
CASSQASGGDNEQFF
>NA|TRBJ2-3|TRBV7-9|NA
TGTGCCAGCAGCTTAGCGCCAGGAGATACGCAGTATTTT
CASSLAPGDTQYF
>once|TRBJ2-3|TRBV29-1|TRBD1
TGCAGCGTTCAAGGGGGCGAGATAGATACGCAGTATTTT
CSVQGGEIDTQYF
>NA|TRBJ2-3|TRBV4-1|TRBD2
TGCGCCAGCAGCCAAGATCACCTTCGGGGGACTAGTGGGTTGGATACGCAGTATTTT
CASSQDHLRGTSGLDTQYF
>NA|TRBJ2-2|TRBV2|NA
TGTGCCAGCAGTGCACTTAGCACCGGGGAGCTGTTTTTT
CASSALSTGELFF
>NA|TRBJ2-7|TRBV6-4|NA
TGTGCCACCAATTTTGGACGGGCCGAACCCTACGAGCAGTACTTC
CATNFGRAEPYEQYF
>NA|TRBJ1-3|TRBV27|NA
TGTGCCAGCAGTTCCTCACAGGGTGACGGAAACACCATATATTTT
CASSSSQGDGNTIYF
>NA|TRBJ2-1|TRBV13|NA
TGTGCCAGCAGCTCAGGGGGGGATGAGCAGTTCTTC
CASSSGGDEQFF
>NA|TRBJ2-1|TRBV7-9|NA
TGTGCCAGCAGCTTAGTGGTAGGGGATGAGCAGTTCTTC
CASSLVVGDEQFF
>NA|TRBJ2-5|TRBV7-2|NA
TGTGCCAGCAGCTCCCTAAATACGGGAGCGATCGAGACCCAGTACTTC
CASSSLNTGAIETQYF
>NA|TRBJ2-1|TRBV2|NA
TGTGCCAGCAGTGGAAGTGGAGGGTCTGAGCAGTTCTTC
CASSGSGGSEQFF
>once|TRBJ2-2|TRBV19|TRBD2
TGTGCCAGTAGTGCCCCACTACTAGCGGGGGACAGGCCACGGGAGCTGTTTTTT
CASSAPLLAGDRPRELFF
>once|TRBJ2-1|TRBV7-9|TRBD2
TGTGCCAGCAGCGTCTCGGGCGGGAGGGATGAGCAGTTCTTC
CASSVSGGRDEQFF
>NA|TRBJ1-2|TRBV9|NA
TGTGCCAGCAGCGTAGAGGGTAGTATCGGCTATGGCTACACCTTC
CASSVEGSIGYGYTF
>NA|TRBJ1-5|TRBV4-3|NA
TGCGCCAGCAGCCAAGACCTCACAGTCTTAGGGCCCCAGCATTTT
CASSQDLTVLGPQHF
>NA|TRBJ2-5|TRBV5-1|NA
TGCGCCAGCCCATGTCACCACGGCGGCCATAAGGAAGAGACCCAGTACTTC
CASPCHHGGHKEETQYF
>NA|TRBJ1-1|TRBV6-6|NA
TGTGCCAGCAGTAAACATACCTGGTCGGGGGCTGAAGCTTTCTTT
CASSKHTWSGAEAFF
>NA|TRBJ2-2|TRBV6-6|NA
TGTGCCAGCAGTTATGGCGGCACCGGGGAGCTGTTTTTT
CASSYGGTGELFF
>NA|TRBJ2-1|TRBV7-9|NA
TGTGCCAGCAGCCCCATCAGCGGCGCCTACAATGAGCAGTTCTTC
CASSPISGAYNEQFF
>NA|TRBJ2-2|TRBV6-5|NA
TGTGCCAGCAGTTACTCGGTGGGGGAGAGAACCGGGGAGCTGTTTTTT
CASSYSVGERTGELFF
>NA|TRBJ2-4|TRBV28|NA
TGTGCCAGCAGCTCAGACGGGGCCTTCAAAAACATTCAGTACTTC
CASSSDGAFKNIQYF
>once|TRBJ2-2|TRBV5-1|TRBD2
TGCGCCAGCAGCCCCCCAGCTAGCGGGGGGGACACCGGGGAGCTGTTTTTT
CASSPPASGGDTGELFF
>NA|TRBJ2-7|TRBV5-4|NA
TGTGCCAGCAGCTTGCTGGGATACGAGCAGTACTTC
CASSLLGYEQYF
>NA|TRBJ2-1|TRBV4-3|TRBD2
TGCGCCAGCAGCCCGCAGCCGGGACTAGGTGGGTACAATGAGCAGTTCTTC
CASSPQPGLGGYNEQFF
>NA|TRBJ1-1|TRBV9|TRBD1
TGTGCCAGCAGTCAAGACAGGGGCAACACTGAAGCTTTCTTT
CASSQDRGNTEAFF
>NA|TRBJ2-2|TRBV19|NA
TGTGCCAGTAGTTCAGGGTTAGGGACCGGGGAGCTGTTTTTT
CASSSGLGTGELFF
>NA|TRBJ1-1|TRBV4-1|NA
TGCGCCAGCAGCCAAGGCGCGGGGACTGAAGCTTTCTTT
CASSQGAGTEAFF
>NA|TRBJ1-2|TRBV9|NA
TGTGCCAGCAGCGAGAGGGGAGCGGGCTATGGCTACACCTTC
CASSERGAGYGYTF
>NA|TRBJ1-4|TRBV9|TRBD1
TGTGCCAGCAGCGGCGACAGGGTCTCTAATGAAAAACTGTTTTTT
CASSGDRVSNEKLFF
>NA|TRBJ2-7|TRBV6-1|NA
TGTGCCAGCAGTGAGTATGGGACAACCTCCTACGAGCAGTACTTC
CASSEYGTTSYEQYF
>NA|TRBJ1-6|TRBV6-5|NA
TGTGCCAGCTCTCCCCGGGACATCGATAATTCACCCCTCCACTTT
CASSPRDIDNSPLHF
>NA|TRBJ2-1|TRBV15|NA
TGTGCCACCAGCTCTCAAAGACTTTACAATGAGCAGTTCTTC
CATSSQRLYNEQFF
>NA|TRBJ2-7|TRBV9|TRBD2
TGTGCCAGCAGCGTGAGCGGGGGCAGCTCCTACGAGCAGTACTTC
CASSVSGGSSYEQYF
>NA|TRBJ2-1|TRBV5-4|NA
TGTGCCAGCAGACTCGGGGCGTTTTCCTACAATGAGCAGTTCTTC
CASRLGAFSYNEQFF
>NA|TRBJ1-1|TRBV19|NA
TGTGCCAGTAGTATAGACGGGCTGAACACTGAAGCTTTCTTT
CASSIDGLNTEAFF
>NA|TRBJ1-1|TRBV4-3|NA
TGCGCCAGCAGCCAAGGTTATGGGGTGAACACTGAAGCTTTCTTT
CASSQGYGVNTEAFF
>NA|TRBJ2-3|TRBV7-2|TRBD2
TGTGCCAGCAGCCCTGGGGCGGGGGGGACTTACGATACGCAGTATTTT
CASSPGAGGTYDTQYF
>NA|TRBJ2-5|TRBV6-1|TRBD1
TGTGCCAGCAGTTCCGGGACAGGGTACCAAGAGACCCAGTACTTC
CASSSGTGYQETQYF
>NA|TRBJ2-5|TRBV6-5|NA
TGTGCCAGCAGCCCTGGGGTAGCGGATCAAGAGACCCAGTACTTC
CASSPGVADQETQYF
>NA|TRBJ2-7|TRBV11-2|NA
TGTGCCAGCAGCTTAGAATTCGCAGGGCTCTACGAGCAGTACTTC
CASSLEFAGLYEQYF
>NA|TRBJ2-3|TRBV7-9|NA
TGTGCCAGCAGCTTAGTTACGACAGATACGCAGTATTTT
CASSLVTTDTQYF
>NA|TRBJ2-2|TRBV2|NA
TGTGCCAGCTTAAGACTGGAGAACACCGGGGAGCTGTTTTTT
CASLRLENTGELFF
>NA|TRBJ1-2|TRBV4-3|NA
TGCGCCAGCAGCCAAAGTGGGGTAGGGGGAGCTAGTAACTATGGCTACACCTTC
CASSQSGVGGASNYGYTF
>once|TRBJ1-5|TRBV6-8|NA
TGTGCCAGCAGTTACCCCGAGGGGCATTTT
CASSYPEGHF
>NA|TRBJ2-1|TRBV2|TRBD2
TGTGCCAGCAGTGAACGACTAGCGGGAGGACCTGAGCAGTTCTTC
CASSERLAGGPEQFF